One and the same sample provided the 26 T cell receptor beta chains below, sequenced in a study of T cells in Graves' hyperthyroidism and ophthalmopathy (dated 2019 in TCRdb). Library generation was performed with multiplex PCR. The listed sequencing device is Illumina HiSeq 2000. Amplification of TCR beta CDR3 regions was carried out from RNA transcripts. The first round of RT-PCR for the TCR CDR3 was performed with the HTBI primer set and the Qiagen OneStep RT-PCR kit. The public reads were reprocessed in TCRdb via fastp at Q25 and MiXCR, keeping in-frame beta chains. Rows are unified per CDR3 protein, each entry keeping the most common DNA and genes. Here the sample has hundreds of thousands of distinct CDR3 sequences; roughly 45% occur a single time. The leading ten clones occupy 7% to 7.5% of the sample. What was sequenced was peripheral blood or thyroid tissue (not recorded which). All receptors come from an adult man with Graves' disease, either hyperthyroidism or ophthalmopathy (not recorded which).

A word on this clonotype: With a much larger clone just one base away, this may be a read error. The chain carries TRBV7-2 and TRBJ1-2; possibly TRBD1 for D (5 bases). Germline-derived CDR1 and CDR2 are SGHTA and FQGNSA. V was trimmed by 4 bases and J by 8 bases, leaving 11 bases between them. There are 12 residues in the CDR3. Here the CDR3 DNA reads TGTGCCAGCAGCTACGACCCAGGGGGCTACACCTTC. Residues: CASSYDPGGYTF.

This clonotype was found a few times. This chain uses TRBV10-3 with TRBJ1-1; 8 positions match TRBD1. This CDR3 comprises 12 residues. Germline V gene sequence: CDR1 ENHRY, CDR2 SYGVKD. Losses at the gene ends were 10 bases for V and 10 bases for J; bases not matched to a gene: 11. CDR3 protein: CARGGQGARAFF. The CDR3 DNA follows: TGTGCCAGAGGGGGGCAGGGGGCTAGAGCTTTCTTT.

The sample holds a few counts of this clonotype. This rearrangement joins TRBV19 to TRBJ1-3; D not certain. CDR1 LNHDA and CDR2 SQIVND come from the germline V gene (reference sequence). This CDR3 comprises 15 residues. V was shortened by 4 bases and J by 0 bases, with 10 bases between the two germline ends. CDR3 sequence reads: CASSTGRISGNTIYF. CDR3 nucleotide sequence: TGTGCCAGTAGTACCGGACGGATCTCTGGAAACACCATATATTTT. Full variable domain (outside the CDR3, taken from reference TRBV19 and TRBJ1-3): DGGITQSPKYLFRKEGQNVTLSCEQNLNHDAMYWYRQDPGQGLRLIYYSQIVNDFQKGDIAEGYSVSREKKESFPLTVTSAQKNPTAFYLCASSTGRISGNTIYFGEGSWLTVV.

To note about this clonotype: A much larger clone lies a single base off, so this may be a read error. The conserved phenylalanine or tryptophan normally closing the CDR3 is absent here, so this likely arose from a read error. CDR3 bases: TGTGCCACCAGCACGACCGGGGGGTATGACACTGAAGCTTTCCTT. Translating gives CATSTTGGYDTEAFL. The gene calls are TRBV7-9 and TRBJ1-1; D may be TRBD1 (5 bases). Germline CDR1 reads SEHNR; CDR2 reads FQNEAQ (reference sequence). This CDR3 region has 15 residues.

This clonotype was detected a few times. The chain carries TRBV20-1 and TRBJ2-7, with 16 positions matching TRBD2. J was trimmed by 5 bases and V by 7 bases; bases with no gene match: 11. There are 16 residues in the CDR3. Germline CDR1 and CDR2: DFQATT and SNEGSKA (reference sequence). CDR3 nucleotide sequence: TGCAGTGTTATGACAGAGGGACTAGCGGGAGGGAACGAGCAGTACTTC. Translating it yields CSVMTEGLAGGNEQYF.

V gene TRBV5-1 combines with J gene TRBJ1-1; D remains ambiguous. Germline lookup yields CDR1 SGHRS and CDR2 YFSETQ. Trimming took off 5 bases at V and 8 bases at J, with 22 bases between the two ends. CDR3 length: 15 residues. CDR3 coding DNA: TGCGCCAGCAGTCAGGACCCCCTAGGTGTGTCAGAAGCTTTCTTT. It translates to CASSQDPLGVSEAFF. Full variable domain (outside the CDR3, taken from reference TRBV5-1 and TRBJ1-1): KAGVTQTPRYLIKTRGQQVTLSCSPISGHRSVSWYQQTPGQGLQFLFEYFSETQRNKGNFPGRFSGRQFSNSRSEMNVSTLELGDSALYLCASSQDPLGVSEAFFGQGTRLTVV.

This clonotype was detected only once. A much larger clone sits a single nucleotide away, making a read error possible. The V gene is TRBV19, the J gene TRBJ1-1; no firm D call. CDR1 and CDR2 from the germline V gene are LNHDA and SQIVND (reference sequence). V lost 0 bases to trimming and J lost 3 bases, with 5 bases between them. The CDR3 consists of 13 residues. The CDR3 region has the DNA TGTGCCAGTAGTATAGATCACGACACTGAAGCTTTCTTT. Its protein product is CASSIDHDTEAFF.

This clonotype was found many times. This chain joins TRBV24-1 and TRBJ1-1; 10 bases agree with TRBD1. The V gene's germline CDR1 is KGHDR and CDR2 SFDVKD. After removal of 7 bases from V and 4 bases from J, the junction contained 11 bases not matched to a gene. CDR3 length: 16 amino acids. This CDR3 is CATRTGTGDAGTEAFF. CDR3 nucleotides: TGTGCCACCAGGACCGGGACAGGGGACGCAGGCACTGAAGCTTTCTTT.

V gene TRBV12-3 or TRBV12-4 combines with J gene TRBJ1-1, with D possibly matching TRBD1 (5 bases). The CDR3 is 12 residues long. Between the trimmed V and J ends, which lost 3 bases and 7 bases, there was a span of 9 bases. CDR3 nucleotides: TGTGCCAGCAGTTTCTACAGGCTTGAAGCTTTCTTT. It encodes CASSFYRLEAFF.

V and J are TRBV5-1 and TRBJ1-2, with TRBD1 identical over 11 bases. Germline loops: CDR1 SGHRS, CDR2 YFSETQ. The CDR3 is 12 amino acids. V shed 10 bases and J 6 bases; nucleotides not matched to a gene: 5. DNA for the CDR3: TGCGCCTCCGGACAGGGGGCGCATGGCTACACCTTC. Protein sequence: CASGQGAHGYTF.

This clonotype was picked up a small number of times. This rearrangement joins TRBV25-1 to TRBJ1-2; D is undetermined. CDR1 is MGHDK and CDR2 is SYGVNS in the germline V gene. CDR3 length: 16 residues. V dropped 1 base and J dropped 1 base, with 13 bases sitting between them. CDR3 sequence reads: CASSESLGGNNYGYTF. The CDR3 coding sequence is TGTGCCAGCAGTGAATCCCTGGGAGGGAATAACTATGGCTACACCTTC.

Concerning this clonotype itself: Here the CDR3 omits its conserved ending phenylalanine or tryptophan, so a read error is the likely source. The chain joins TRBV11-2 to TRBJ1-3; D ambiguous. The CDR3 consists of 17 residues. CDR1 is SGHAT and CDR2 is FQNNGV in the germline V gene. The CDR3 nucleotides read TGTGCCAGCAGCGTAGATACGGTGCAGGACTCTGGAAACACCATATATTCT. Amino acids: CASSVDTVQDSGNTIYS.

Comment on this clonotype: An end of the junction does not agree with germline; a read error may underlie this. This chain joins TRBV7-2 and TRBJ1-1; D call uncertain. The CDR3 covers 17 residues. CDR1 and CDR2 from the germline V gene are SGHTA and FQGNSA. CDR3 nucleotide sequence: TGTGCCAGCAGCTTCTTCACCCTAGGGTCGGCGAACACTAAAGCCTTCTTT. Its translation: CASSFFTLGSANTKAFF. The full variable domain, rest sourced from reference TRBV7-2 and TRBJ1-1, is GAGVSQSPSNKVTEKGKDVELRCDPISGHTALYWYRQSLGQGLEFLIYFQGNSAPDKSGLPSDRFSAERTGGSVSTLTIQRTQQEDSAVYLCASSFFTLGSANTKAFFGQGTRLTVV.

Only a few counts were recorded for this clonotype. The DNA for the CDR3 is TGTGCCAGCAGCTTCCGGGACAGGAACACTGAAGCTTTCTTT. This codes for CASSFRDRNTEAFF. The chain joins TRBV7-9 to TRBJ1-1; 7 positions match TRBD1. V lost 3 bases, J lost 1 base, and 2 bases stayed unmatched. CDR3 length equals 14 residues. Germline CDR1 reads SEHNR; CDR2 reads FQNEAQ (reference sequence). Variable domain in full (rest from reference TRBV7-9 and TRBJ1-1): DTGVSQNPRHKITKRGQNVTFRCDPISEHNRLYWYRQTLGQGPEFLTYFQNEAQLEKSRLLSDRFSAERPKGSFSTLEIQRTEQGDSAMYLCASSFRDRNTEAFFGQGTRLTVV.

The V gene is TRBV5-1, the J gene TRBJ1-3; a weak D match, TRBD1 (5 bases). The V end lost 4 bases, the J end lost 3 bases, and 11 bases lay between the germline ends. The CDR3 totals 14 residues. Germline CDR1 SGHRS, CDR2 YFSETQ. This chain's CDR3 is CASSQGVGGNTIYF. CDR3 DNA sequence: TGCGCCAGCAGCCAAGGGGTGGGTGGAAACACCATATATTTT.

As concerns this clonotype: A much larger clone lies a single base off, so this may be a read error. The chain couples TRBV2 to TRBJ1-5; D call uncertain. The CDR3 runs 14 residues. The germline V gene has CDR1 SNHLY and CDR2 FYNNEI. The DNA of the CDR3 is TGTGCCAGCAGTTACGACCATCTAAATCGGCCCCAGCATTTT. Residues: CASSYDHLNRPQHF.

Of note for this clonotype: Being one base from a much bigger clone, this may be a read error. The genes are TRBV24-1 and TRBJ1-6; D unclear. V lost 12 bases and J 2 bases, leaving 16 bases between the germline ends. CDR1 and CDR2 (germline): KGHDR, SFDVKD. The CDR3 is made up of 15 amino acids. CDR3 protein: CAGSESQTYNSPLHF. The CDR3 region has the DNA TGTGCCGGCAGTGAAAGTCAGACCTATAATTCACCCCTCCACTTT.

This chain connects TRBV7-2 to TRBJ1-5, with D unresolved. V was clipped by 5 bases and J by 6 bases, with 11 bases between them. Germline-derived CDR1 and CDR2 are SGHTA and FQGNSA. This CDR3 region has 13 residues. Here the CDR3 reads CASSQVGFQPQHF. The DNA of the CDR3 is TGTGCCAGCAGCCAAGTGGGGTTTCAGCCCCAGCATTTT.

V and J are TRBV7-9 and TRBJ1-6, with D unresolved. Trimming took 0 bases from V and 13 from J, leaving 10 bases between them. Germline CDR1 reads SEHNR; CDR2 reads FQNEAQ (reference sequence). The CDR3 spans 13 residues. CDR3 coding DNA: TGTGCCAGCAGCTTAGCGGGGATAGTGCCCCTCCACTTT. This encodes CASSLAGIVPLHF.

Worth noting for this clonotype: This CDR3 is missing its conserved last phenylalanine or tryptophan, likely due to a read error. It is unclear where the CDR3 begins or ends on the DNA, so no DNA is shown, and the CDR3 is as TCRdb lists it. The rearrangement joins TRBV7-9 to TRBJ1-4; the D call of TRBD1 is as the table states it, not checked on the DNA. The CDR3 extends over 11 residues, inclusive of both ends. Germline loops: CDR1 SEHNR, CDR2 FQNEAQ (reference sequence). Here the CDR3 reads CASSARGRVPT.

This clonotype was seen only once. This rearrangement joins TRBV12-5 to TRBJ1-6; possibly TRBD1 for D (6 bases). The CDR3 has 17 amino acids. Between the trimmed V and J ends, which lost 6 bases and 4 bases, there was a span of 19 bases. Germline CDR1 is LGHNT and CDR2 is FRNRAP. As DNA, the CDR3 is TGTGCTAGTGGCAACATAGGGGGGATTGGGTATAATTCACCCCTCCACTTT. It encodes CASGNIGGIGYNSPLHF.

The rearrangement joins TRBV6-1 to TRBJ1-2; tentatively, D is TRBD1 (5 bases). CDR3 length: 11 residues. V was cut by 8 bases and J by 4 bases, with 8 bases left in between. Germline V gives CDR1 MNHNS, CDR2 SASEGT. Here the CDR3 reads CASGDGYGYTF. Here the CDR3 DNA reads TGTGCCAGCGGGGACGGCTATGGCTACACCTTC.

The rearrangement uses TRBV24-1 and TRBJ2-3, with TRBD2 matching over 12 bases. J was trimmed by 4 bases and V by 7 bases; bases with no gene match: 2. Looked up from germline, CDR1 is KGHDR and CDR2 is SFDVKD. The CDR3 sequence is 14 residues long. CDR3 DNA sequence: TGTGCCACCAGGACTAGCGGGAGTTCAGATACGCAGTATTTT. Translated, it gives CATRTSGSSDTQYF.

In its sample, this clonotype was seen a few times. The chain joins TRBV19 to TRBJ1-2; a weak D match, TRBD1 (6 bases). Germline-derived CDR1 and CDR2 are LNHDA and SQIVND (reference sequence). This CDR3 region has 14 residues. Trimming cost V 5 bases and J 4 bases, with 14 bases left between them. This CDR3 reads CASSLYRDAYGYTF. The CDR3 nucleotides read TGTGCCAGTAGTCTTTACAGGGACGCCTATGGCTACACCTTC.

This clonotype has only a few counts. The rearrangement links TRBV3-1 to TRBJ1-6, with unresolved D. Germline V gives CDR1 LGHDT, CDR2 YNNKEL (reference sequence). The CDR3 loop spans 13 amino acids. Trimming left V 1 base short and J 10 bases short, with 8 bases between. The CDR3 region is CASSQGGRSPLHF. The CDR3 DNA is TGTGCCAGCAGCCAAGGGGGAAGGTCACCCCTCCACTTT.

V usage is TRBV7-9 and J usage is TRBJ1-2; D gene uncertain. Between the trimmed V and J ends, which lost 5 bases and 2 bases, there was a span of 15 bases. Germline values: CDR1 SEHNR, CDR2 FQNEAQ (reference sequence). The CDR3 has 15 residues. The CDR3: CASSQALTDNYGYTF. The CDR3 region has the DNA TGTGCCAGCAGCCAAGCTTTGACGGACAACTATGGCTACACCTTC.